One sample yielded the 6 T cell receptor beta chains listed below, sequenced in a study of blood T cell repertoires in COVID-19. Sequenced by immunoSEQ multiplex PCR; TCRdb stores in-frame clones only, minus some. Of 150,000 to 200,000 clones in the sample, roughly four fifths were seen once. The sample taken for sequencing was peripheral blood. The receptors shown here come from a woman younger than 45 with acute or convalescent COVID-19.

Only a few counts were recorded for this clone. Other nucleotide sequences from this sample produce the same CDR3. This chain connects TRBV7-6 to TRBJ1-6; 10 nucleotides match TRBD1. The CDR3 loop spans 15 amino acids. Germline V gene lookup returns CDR1 SGHVS and CDR2 FNYEAQ. J lost 5 bases, V lost 3 bases, and 1 base had no gene match. The DNA of the CDR3 is TGTGCCAGCAGCTTGGGACAGGGGAATAATTCACCCCTCCACTTT. Its translation is CASSLGQGNNSPLHF.

This chain joins TRBV5-1 and TRBJ2-3; 8 nucleotides line up with TRBD1. The germline CDR1 and CDR2 sequences are SGHRS and YFSETQ. Trimming removed 4 bases from V and 1 base from J; junction bases left unmatched: 2. The CDR3 is 14 amino acids. The CDR3 spells CASSEQGGTDTQYF. CDR3 coding DNA: TGCGCCAGCAGCGAACAGGGGGGCACAGATACGCAGTATTTT.

The rearrangement joins TRBV15 to TRBJ2-5; 8 bases are a match to TRBD2. Germline V gene lookup returns CDR1 LNHNV and CDR2 YYDKDF (reference sequence). Trimming cost V 5 bases and J 7 bases; bases outside gene matches: 12. CDR3 length equals 15 residues. The DNA for the CDR3 is TGTGCCACCAGCCCAGATCGGGGGGGGACAAGGACCCAGTACTTC. This sequence encodes CATSPDRGGTRTQYF.

The rearrangement links TRBV27 to TRBJ1-1; TRBD1 agrees at 8 bases. Germline assignment: CDR1 MNHEY and CDR2 SMNVEV (reference sequence). The V segment lost 5 bases and the J segment 6 bases; nucleotides outside the gene matches: 8. CDR3 length: 14 residues. The CDR3 loop is CASSTTGGRAEAFF. The CDR3 bases are TGTGCCAGCAGTACCACAGGGGGTCGAGCTGAAGCTTTCTTT.

In the case of this clone: Other DNA sequences from this sample encode an identical CDR3 as well. The chain links TRBV5-5 to TRBJ2-2; D remains unclear. Germline lookup yields CDR1 SGHKS and CDR2 YYEKEE (reference sequence). V was clipped by 0 bases and J by 5 bases, with 8 bases between them. This CDR3 is built from 14 residues. DNA of the CDR3: TGTGCCAGCAGCTTGGTGGCAGGTACCGGGGAGCTGTTTTTT. Encoded protein: CASSLVAGTGELFF.

The chain employs TRBV19 and TRBJ1-1, with 11 bases aligning to TRBD1. This CDR3 region has 14 residues. V trimming: 3 bases; J trimming: 12 bases; junction bases outside the gene matches: 9. Germline lookup yields CDR1 LNHDA and CDR2 SQIVND (reference sequence). Here the CDR3 reads CASSIAGQGATTFF. The CDR3 DNA is TGTGCCAGTAGTATCGCAGGACAGGGGGCGACAACTTTCTTT.